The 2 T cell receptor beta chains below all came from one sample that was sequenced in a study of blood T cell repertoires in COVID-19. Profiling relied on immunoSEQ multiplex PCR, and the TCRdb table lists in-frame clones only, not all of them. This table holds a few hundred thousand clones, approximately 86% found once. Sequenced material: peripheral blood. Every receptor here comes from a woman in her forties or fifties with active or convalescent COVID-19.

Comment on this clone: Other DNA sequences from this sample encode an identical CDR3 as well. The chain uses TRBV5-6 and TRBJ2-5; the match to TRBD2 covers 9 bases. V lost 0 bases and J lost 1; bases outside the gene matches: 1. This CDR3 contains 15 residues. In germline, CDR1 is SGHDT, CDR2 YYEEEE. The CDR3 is CASSLEAGGQETQYF. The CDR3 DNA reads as TGTGCCAGCAGCTTGGAAGCGGGAGGCCAAGAGACCCAGTACTTC.

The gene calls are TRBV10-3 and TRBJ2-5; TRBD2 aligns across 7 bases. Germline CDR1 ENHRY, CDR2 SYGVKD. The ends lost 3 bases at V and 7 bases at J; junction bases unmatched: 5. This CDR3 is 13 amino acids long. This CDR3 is CAISEKRDGTQYF. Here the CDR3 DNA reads TGTGCCATCAGTGAAAAGCGGGATGGGACCCAGTACTTC.